The 20 T cell receptor beta chains listed next were all sequenced from one sample in a study of blood T cell repertoires in COVID-19 (dated by TCRdb to the early 2020s). Libraries were constructed by the immunoSEQ multiplex PCR assay. TCRdb holds this immuneACCESS table with in-frame rearrangements only. Some clones are missing; in checked studies, unresolved V genes explain under half, and the rest has no known cause. The sample table shows 270,000 or so clones, and approximately 87% are seen once. In total, the top ten clones hold roughly 12% of the sample. The sequenced sample consisted of peripheral blood. The receptors originated from a woman in her 30s with COVID-19, enrolled during active disease.

The chain links TRBV5-4 to TRBJ2-3; 7 bases align to TRBD2. The V gene end was trimmed by 2 bases and the J gene end by 13 bases; junction bases not matched to a gene: 4. This CDR3 has 11 residues. In germline, CDR1 is SGHNT, CDR2 YYREEE (reference sequence). The CDR3 region is CASSFLAEKYF. Here the CDR3 DNA reads TGTGCCAGCAGCTTTCTAGCGGAGAAGTATTTT.

The chain links TRBV5-4 to TRBJ1-1, with D unclear. The CDR3 has 15 amino acids. Germline V gene sequence: CDR1 SGHNT, CDR2 YYREEE (reference sequence). Trimming removed 2 bases at V and 6 bases at J, with 17 bases between. CDR3 sequence (DNA): TGTGCCAGCAGCTTTAGAGGGATTCAGACCGCTGAAGCTTTCTTT. Translated: CASSFRGIQTAEAFF.

The V and J genes are TRBV25-1 and TRBJ2-7; TRBD2 might be the D (5 bases). The CDR3 loop spans 12 amino acids. The germline V gene encodes CDR1 MGHDK and CDR2 SYGVNS. V lost 6 bases, J lost 5 bases, and 11 bases lay in between. CDR3: CASRETGNEQYF. CDR3 in DNA: TGTGCCAGCAGAGAAACGGGGAACGAGCAGTACTTC.

This clone was recorded once. The rearrangement joins TRBV3-1 (or the pseudogene TRBV3-2) to TRBJ2-7, with unresolved D. This CDR3 is 12 amino acids long. Looked up from germline, CDR1 is LGHDT and CDR2 is YNNKEL (reference sequence). With 8 bases removed from V and 0 bases from J, the gap between germline ends came to 8 bases. The CDR3 coding sequence is TGTGCCAGCCAATCCAGCTCCTACGAGCAGTACTTC. Translating gives CASQSSSYEQYF.

The J gene is TRBJ2-7, the V gene TRBV4-1, with D possibly matching TRBD2 (5 bases). Germline V gene lookup returns CDR1 MGHRA and CDR2 YSYEKL. With 3 bases removed from V and 3 bases from J, the gap between germline ends came to 21 bases. The CDR3 totals 17 residues. DNA of the CDR3: TGCGCCAGCAGCCAGGGAGCCGATTGGCCGAGCATCTACGAGCAGTACTTC. Translating it yields CASSQGADWPSIYEQYF.

CDR3 in DNA: TGCGCCAGCAGCTTTGAAAAATCCCGGTCGTTCGGAGAGACCCAGTACTTC. This translates into CASSFEKSRSFGETQYF. The chain is built from TRBV5-1 and TRBJ2-5; D ambiguous. Trimming pared 2 bases from V and 4 bases from J, leaving 21 bases between. The V gene's germline CDR1 is SGHRS and CDR2 YFSETQ. This CDR3 comprises 17 residues.

The chain couples TRBV2 to TRBJ2-7, with 8 bases lining up with TRBD2. Germline V CDR1 and CDR2: SNHLY, FYNNEI. This CDR3 contains 11 residues. With V trimmed by 8 bases and J by 6 bases, 3 bases remained unmatched. CDR3 region: CASLAGSEQYF. CDR3 nucleotides: TGTGCCAGCTTAGCGGGGAGCGAGCAGTACTTC.

The V call is TRBV27, the J call TRBJ2-1; 10 bases are a match to TRBD2. Germline lookup yields CDR1 MNHEY and CDR2 SMNVEV (reference sequence). V shed 5 bases and J 7 bases; nucleotides not matched to a gene: 14. The CDR3 is made up of 17 amino acids. CDR3 sequence reads: CASSLLAGASIMNEQFF. CDR3 nucleotide sequence: TGTGCCAGCAGTCTCCTAGCGGGGGCCTCTATAATGAATGAGCAGTTCTTC.

The chain links TRBV4-1 to TRBJ2-2; D is unresolved. The CDR3 runs 14 residues. Trimming left V 4 bases short and J 2 bases short, with 8 bases between. The germline V gene has CDR1 MGHRA and CDR2 YSYEKL. The chain's CDR3 is CASSPGVNTGELFF. CDR3 bases: TGCGCCAGCAGCCCAGGCGTTAACACCGGGGAGCTGTTTTTT.

The gene calls are TRBV28 and TRBJ2-2; 9 nucleotides line up with TRBD2. CDR1 is MDHEN, CDR2 SYDVKM, per germline. The length of the CDR3 is 17 residues. Losses at the gene ends were 4 bases for V and 1 base for J; bases not matched to a gene: 7. The CDR3 sequence: CASSSFRLAVNTGELFF. CDR3 coding DNA: TGTGCCAGCAGTTCGTTCCGACTAGCGGTGAACACCGGGGAGCTGTTTTTT.

The chain recombines TRBV5-6 with TRBJ1-3; 7 nucleotides agree with TRBD1. The germline V gene has CDR1 SGHDT and CDR2 YYEEEE. V lost 4 bases and J lost 0; bases outside the gene matches: 4. CDR3 length: 15 residues. CDR3 protein: CASSPDRDSGNTIYF. The CDR3 region has the DNA TGTGCCAGCAGCCCCGACAGGGACTCTGGAAACACCATATATTTT.

V gene TRBV4-1 combines with J gene TRBJ1-2; 9 nucleotides agree with TRBD1. This CDR3 is built from 14 residues. Trimming at V came to 3 bases and at J to 5 bases, leaving 4 bases not matched to a gene. Germline values: CDR1 MGHRA, CDR2 YSYEKL. CDR3 sequence reads: CASSHDRGSYGYTF. As DNA, the CDR3 is TGCGCCAGCAGCCACGACAGGGGGAGTTATGGCTACACCTTC.

The chain is built from TRBV4-1 and TRBJ2-7; a possible D gene is TRBD1 (7 bases). V was trimmed by 0 bases and J by 2 bases, leaving 14 bases between them. The germline V gene encodes CDR1 MGHRA and CDR2 YSYEKL. The CDR3 extends over 16 amino acids. The DNA of the CDR3 is TGCGCCAGCAGCCAAGATCCGGCAGGGGGGACCTACGAGCAGTACTTC. It encodes CASSQDPAGGTYEQYF.

CDR3 DNA: TGTGCCAGCAGTACTACACCGAACACTGAAGCTTTCTTT. It encodes CASSTTPNTEAFF. V usage is TRBV6-4 and J usage is TRBJ1-1; D not resolved. Trimming stripped 5 bases from V and 1 base from J, with 8 bases between. The CDR3 loop spans 13 amino acids. The germline V gene encodes CDR1 MRHNA and CDR2 SNTAGT.

The rearrangement uses TRBV19 and TRBJ1-3; D unclear. This CDR3 is built from 14 residues. V dropped 0 bases and J dropped 0 bases, with 3 bases sitting between them. Germline lookup yields CDR1 LNHDA and CDR2 SQIVND (reference sequence). Written as DNA, the CDR3 is TGTGCCAGTAGTATAGATTACTCTGGAAACACCATATATTTT. Translating gives CASSIDYSGNTIYF. Full variable domain (missing parts from reference TRBV19 and TRBJ1-3): DGGITQSPKYLFRKEGQNVTLSCEQNLNHDAMYWYRQDPGQGLRLIYYSQIVNDFQKGDIAEGYSVSREKKESFPLTVTSAQKNPTAFYLCASSIDYSGNTIYFGEGSWLTVV.

The chain combines TRBV11-2 with TRBJ2-7; D possibly corresponds to TRBD2 (5 bases). This CDR3 is built from 15 residues. V was clipped by 4 bases and J by 3 bases, with 16 bases between them. Germline-derived CDR1 and CDR2 are SGHAT and FQNNGV. As DNA, the CDR3 is TGTGCCAGCAGCTCCCGTTGGACCGCGGGCTACGAGCAGTACTTC. Protein: CASSSRWTAGYEQYF.

This rearrangement joins TRBV3-1 (or the pseudogene TRBV3-2) to TRBJ2-3; D call uncertain. Trimming shortened V by 1 base and J by 3 bases, and 11 bases separated the two germline ends. This CDR3 is built from 15 residues. Germline assignment: CDR1 LGHDT and CDR2 YNNKEL (reference sequence). The DNA of the CDR3 is TGTGCCAGCAGCCAAGTTGGATTCGGGACAGATACGCAGTATTTT. Translation gives CASSQVGFGTDTQYF.

In this sample, this clone turned up once. J is TRBJ1-2 and V is TRBV6-6, with D perhaps matching TRBD1 (5 bases). CDR3 size: 15 residues. CDR1 is MNHNY and CDR2 is SVGAGI in the germline V gene (reference sequence). Trimming cost V 6 bases and J 14 bases, with 28 bases left between them. CDR3 coding DNA: TGTGCCAGCAGCCCCGGCGCTGGGGTGGTGAGACGGGGGACCTTC. As protein: CASSPGAGVVRRGTF.

The V and J genes are TRBV11-2 and TRBJ2-1; 8 bases map to TRBD2. With 0 bases clipped from V and 1 base from J, the junction kept 5 bases outside the gene matches. Per the germline V gene, CDR1 is SGHAT and CDR2 is FQNNGV. This CDR3 region has 17 residues. The CDR3 sequence: CASSLDLRGASYNEQFF. The CDR3 nucleotides are TGTGCCAGCAGCTTAGATTTGCGGGGGGCTTCCTACAATGAGCAGTTCTTC.

This clone was found once. An end of the junction differs from the germline gene, which may be a read error. The gene calls are TRBV11-1 and TRBJ2-7; D uncertain. The germline gives CDR1 SGHAT, CDR2 FQDESV (reference sequence). The CDR3 contains 14 residues. CDR3 amino acids: CASSLSPNSHEQYF. The CDR3 coding sequence is TGTGCCAGCAGCTTAAGCCCCAACTCCCACGAGCAGTACTTC.